This TCR beta chain is from a study of blood T cells in healthy people across ages. Study overall: Capturing about one barcoded beta molecule per two T cells was achieved by template switching.

Study-level points and caveats: Unsorted PBMCs blocked a conclusive comparison of naive and antigen-experienced cells. Any changes in expanded clonotypes were possibly confounded, as donor CMV status remained unknown.

A second PCR, run for about 6 to 11 cycles, used a sample-barcoded 5' primer plus a J-beta primer mix. TCRdb called the 5' RACE reads again in MiXCR, with one record for every CDR3 protein. The data show roughly 2 million distinct CDR3 sequences, around half seen once. This clonotype was observed a handful of times. Its target is unknown. The specimen was blood. The clonotype was recovered from a woman aged 40 to 50 in good health.

CDR3 amino acids: CASSAKLDRGETQYF. The CDR3, as DNA: TGCGCCAGCAGCGCCAAACTGGACAGGGGAGAGACCCAGTACTTC. The rearrangement links TRBV5-1 to TRBJ2-5; 9 positions agree with TRBD1. CDR1 SGHRS and CDR2 YFSETQ come from the germline V gene. CDR3 length: 15 residues. Germline trimming cut 4 bases from V and 4 bases from J; bases unmatched to any gene: 8.